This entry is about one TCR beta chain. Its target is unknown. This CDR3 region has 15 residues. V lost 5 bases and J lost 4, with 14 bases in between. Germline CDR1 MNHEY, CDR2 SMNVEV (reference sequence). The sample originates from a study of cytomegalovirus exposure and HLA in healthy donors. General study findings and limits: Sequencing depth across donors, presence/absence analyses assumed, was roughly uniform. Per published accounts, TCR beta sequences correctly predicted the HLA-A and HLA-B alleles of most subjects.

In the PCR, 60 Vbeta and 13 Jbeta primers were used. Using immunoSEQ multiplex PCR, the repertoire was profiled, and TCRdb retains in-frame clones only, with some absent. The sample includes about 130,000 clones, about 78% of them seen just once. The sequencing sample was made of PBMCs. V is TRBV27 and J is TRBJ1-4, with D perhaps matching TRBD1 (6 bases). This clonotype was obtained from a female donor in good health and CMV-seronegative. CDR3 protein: CASSRGQFNNEKLFF. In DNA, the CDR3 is TGTGCCAGCAGTCGCGGACAGTTCAATAATGAAAAACTGTTTTTT. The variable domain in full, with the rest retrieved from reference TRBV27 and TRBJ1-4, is EAQVTQNPRYLITVTGKKLTVTCSQNMNHEYMSWYRQDPGLGLRQIYYSMNVEVTDKGDVPEGYKVSRKEKRNFPLILESPSPNQTSLYFCASSRGQFNNEKLFFGSGTQLSVL.